This T cell receptor beta chain was recorded in a study of post-analysis software for immune sequencing data (dated by TCRdb to 2015 to 2017). For the study in its entirety: Disease courses on record covered relapsing-remitting, secondary progressive and progressive-relapsing multiple sclerosis, though some patients had no subtype annotation. The patient repertoires were compared against about a dozen previously published healthy control repertoires obtained from donors aged roughly 6 to 28 years. A subset of samples was prepared in parallel using single-end sample barcoding, then pooled and co-amplified after Illumina adapter ligation. Findings and caveats that apply to the study as a whole: Strong co-clustering of samples prepared in the same batch was shown by direct clustering with F measure, prompting a batch-effect correction. Significantly lower normalized Chao1 diversity was found in multiple sclerosis patients than in controls, suggesting substantial peripheral T-cell clonal expansion. The control group was slightly older than the multiple sclerosis patient group. Significantly higher frequencies in patients than in controls were found for several TRBV segments, including TRBV5-6, TRBV5-1 and TRBV20-1.

To demonstrate the VDJtools post-analysis software, the study profiled TCR beta repertoires from the peripheral blood of some 13 young patients with multiple sclerosis. Multiple sclerosis patients were children and adolescents aged about 6 to 17 years. Receptors were amplified or captured by PCR. TCRdb records Illumina HiSeq 2500 as the sequencer. Unique molecular identifiers were incorporated into TCR beta cDNA libraries to reduce PCR and sequencing biases. Around 500,000 cDNA molecules were obtained for every 1 to 10 million input T cells, so each molecule roughly corresponded to one T cell. The same protocol used for the earlier healthy control dataset was applied to prepare and sequence the patient libraries. Samples belonging to the same batch were prepared together, multiplexed and sequenced on a shared HiSeq lane. The study's own analysis went as follows. Raw barcoded reads were processed with MIGEC, and single-read molecular identifier groups were discarded before consensus assembly and CDR3 extraction. VDJtools was used for post-analysis of the clonotype tables, and diversity was normalized by down-sampling every dataset to the size of the smallest sample. Repertoire overlap clustering matched CDR3 amino acid but not nucleotide sequences to correct batch-related cross-sample contamination. Clones were called with MiXCR by TCRdb after fastp trimmed the public reads at Q25, and only in-frame beta chains were retained. Rows matching on CDR3 protein sequence are summarized as one entry with the most common DNA and genes. The V and J calls reflect TCRdb's pipeline rather than the authors' work. In all, the sample holds roughly 670,000 distinct CDR3 sequences, and around 64% of those were seen once. The ten largest clones add up to 11% of the sample.

Of note for this clonotype: Which antigen it targets is not known. No qualities accompany the bases; no much larger clone lies one base away.

Here V drops 4 bases and J drops 2 bases, and the junction holds 0 bases not matched to any gene. CDR1 and CDR2 (MRHNA, SNTAGT) derive from the germline V gene. Taken from cysteine to phenylalanine, the CDR3 has 15 residues. The kept DNA is CDR3 alone, 45 bases in frame from the first base. The sequencing input was blood. The receptor was isolated from a girl aged 2 to 9 with multiple sclerosis. The sequence is built from TRBV6-4 and TRBJ2-1; 12 bases in the middle match TRBD2. CDR3 region: CASSGTSGTYNEQFF. DNA sequence: TGTGCCAGCAGTGGGACTAGCGGGACCTACAATGAGCAGTTCTTC.